In this sample, the clone carrying this TCR beta chain turned up many times. The antigen is unknown. This sample is part of a study of human T cells and chemical hapten exposure. In the study overall: For sensitization, 2% DPC was applied to a roughly 2 cm by roughly 2 cm patch of upper inner arm skin. Patch tests of 0.01% DPC on the upper back were read at 6 days.

The CDR3 has 14 amino acids. Germline CDR1 reads MDHEN; CDR2 reads SYDVKM. Trimming pared 5 bases from V and 4 bases from J, leaving 14 bases between. Time point noted: patch test 2, 6 weeks after DPC sensitization. The sample's treatment: therapeutic diphenylcyclopropenone sensitization with weekly scalp DPC. Patients had alopecia, were aged 18 to 70, and were not pregnant. Whole-study results and caveats: A positive correlation with patch test score was found for PT1 expanded TCR counts.

Each CDR3 protein gets one entry after TCRdb re-called the RACE reads with MiXCR. The sample consists of 65,000 to 95,000 distinct CDR3 sequences, more than 6.5% of them appearing once. This chain connects TRBV28 to TRBJ1-1, with D maybe TRBD1 (5 bases). This receptor was identified in a woman in her 30s with alopecia areata. Some clones in this sample may be carry-over from other donors' samples. Sequenced here: whole blood, sampled in connection with sensitization to the hapten diphenylcyclopropenone (DPC). CDR3 in DNA: TGTGCCAGCAGTCCCTGGGGGGGTGGCACTGAAGCTTTCTTT. Its protein is CASSPWGGGTEAFF. Drawing the rest from reference TRBV28 and TRBJ1-1, the complete variable domain is DVKVTQSSRYLVKRTGEKVFLECVQDMDHENMFWYRQDPGLGLRLIYFSYDVKMKEKGDIPEGYSVSREKKERFSLILESASTNQTSMYLCASSPWGGGTEAFFGQGTRLTVV.